The 27 T cell receptor beta chains listed next were all sequenced from one sample in a study of shared clonotypes between healthy human individuals. Here immunoSEQ multiplex PCR was the method, and the copy in TCRdb shows in-frame clones only, minus some. The sample gives some 2.1 million clones, 85% to 95% of which show up once; roughly 0.13% is in the top ten. Sequencing was carried out using naive CD4+ T cells sorted from blood. Described subset: CD45RA+ positively selected. The receptors stem from a man between 18 and 29 years old in good health.

This chain links TRBV14 with TRBJ2-3; D call uncertain. V was trimmed by 4 bases and J by 11 bases, leaving 10 bases between them. Germline V gene data show CDR1 as SGHDN and CDR2 as FVKESK. The length of the CDR3 is 11 residues. This CDR3 reads CASSRWEKQYF. Here the CDR3 DNA reads TGTGCCAGCAGCCGGTGGGAAAAGCAGTATTTT. The complete variable domain, with remaining parts taken from reference TRBV14 and TRBJ2-3, reads EAGVTQFPSHSVIEKGQTVTLRCDPISGHDNLYWYRRVMGKEIKFLLHFVKESKQDESGMPNNRFLAERTGGTYSTLKVQPAELEDSGVYFCASSRWEKQYFGPGTRLTVL.

This clone was detected only once. The J gene is TRBJ2-7, the V gene TRBV10-3, with D possibly being TRBD2 (5 bases). The CDR3 has 14 residues. The V end lost 3 bases, the J end lost 4 bases, and 13 bases lay between the germline ends. The germline CDR1 and CDR2 sequences are ENHRY and SYGVKD. The CDR3 sequence: CAISEPGKEYEQYF. The CDR3 nucleotides read TGTGCCATCAGTGAACCGGGGAAAGAGTACGAGCAGTACTTC.

The CDR3 protein is CASSSQPSGIGDEQYF. The CDR3, as DNA: TGTGCCAGTAGTTCCCAGCCAAGCGGGATCGGCGACGAGCAGTACTTC. The rearrangement joins TRBV19 to TRBJ2-7; 7 bases match TRBD2. The CDR3 is made up of 16 amino acids. Germline V CDR1 and CDR2: LNHDA, SQIVND (reference sequence). The V gene end was trimmed by 5 bases and the J gene end by 5 bases; junction bases not matched to a gene: 15.

This sequence joins TRBV18 and TRBJ2-3; 9 nucleotides agree with TRBD2. The V segment lost 4 bases and the J segment 2 bases; nucleotides outside the gene matches: 4. This CDR3 spans 15 amino acids. Germline values: CDR1 KGHSH, CDR2 LQKENI. CDR3 in DNA: TGTGCCAGCTCACAGTTAGCGGGAGACACAGATACGCAGTATTTT. Translated: CASSQLAGDTDTQYF.

On this clone itself: At the DNA level, this CDR3 is encoded by other sequences in the same sample as well. The chain joins TRBV6-1 to TRBJ2-6, with D uncertain. In germline, CDR1 is MNHNS, CDR2 SASEGT. Deletions cut 4 bases from V and 0 bases from J, with 1 base between. The CDR3 spans 13 residues. The CDR3 region is CASSGSGANVLTF. DNA of the CDR3: TGTGCCAGCAGTGGCTCTGGGGCCAACGTCCTGACTTTC.

The chain links TRBV30 to TRBJ1-1; no firm D call. Germline V gene sequence: CDR1 GTSNPN, CDR2 SVGIG (reference sequence). Deletions cut 7 bases from V and 0 bases from J, with 18 bases between. The CDR3 consists of 15 residues. The CDR3 is CASHWNVNVNTEAFF. The CDR3 nucleotides are TGTGCCTCCCATTGGAACGTCAACGTGAACACTGAAGCTTTCTTT.

V gene TRBV7-5 combines with J gene TRBJ2-5; TRBD1 reflects the table's D call only, with no check against the DNA. TRBV7-5 constitutes a pseudogene. The CDR3 totals 14 residues. The CDR3 DNA is TGTGCCAGAGGACTTGGGACAGATCAAGAGACCCAGTACTTC. Translated, it gives CARGLGTDQETQYF.

The chain is built from TRBV6-7 and TRBJ1-2; no clear D gene. TRBV6-7 is sorted into the ORF group, with uncertain function. The CDR3 is made up of 18 amino acids. V lost 2 bases and J 5 bases, leaving 24 bases between the germline ends. CDR3: CASSYPVSDTILLYGYTF. CDR3 DNA: TGTGCCAGCAGTTACCCCGTCTCTGACACTATCCTTTTGTATGGCTACACCTTC.

This clone appeared a single time. The chain couples TRBV7-2 to TRBJ2-1; TRBD2 agrees at 10 bases. The CDR3 loop spans 17 amino acids. Trimming cost V 3 bases and J 2 bases; bases outside gene matches: 7. CDR1 is SGHTA, CDR2 FQGNSA, per germline. The CDR3 here is CASSFSAGGGAYNEQFF. Here the CDR3 DNA reads TGTGCCAGCAGCTTTTCAGCGGGAGGGGGCGCCTACAATGAGCAGTTCTTC.

This clone appeared a single time. The chain recombines TRBV4-2 with TRBJ2-1; D might be TRBD2 (6 bases). Germline CDR1 LGHNA, CDR2 YNFKEQ. V dropped 0 bases and J dropped 0 bases, with 18 bases sitting between them. This CDR3 comprises 19 residues. The CDR3 spells CASSQEEGTGRSSYNEQFF. The CDR3 coding sequence is TGTGCCAGCAGCCAAGAGGAGGGGACGGGACGGAGCTCCTACAATGAGCAGTTCTTC.

J is TRBJ2-7 and V is TRBV5-8; TRBD2 aligns across 11 bases. This CDR3 contains 16 residues. The V gene's germline CDR1 is SGHTS and CDR2 YDEGEE. Trimming removed 2 bases from V and 4 bases from J; junction bases left unmatched: 8. The CDR3: CASSLVRGTSGYEQYF. As DNA, the CDR3 is TGTGCCAGCAGCTTAGTTCGCGGGACTAGCGGATACGAGCAGTACTTC.

A note on this clone: Other DNA sequences in the same sample also yield this CDR3. This sequence joins TRBV11-2 and TRBJ1-1; D uncertain. The CDR3 is 12 amino acids. In germline, CDR1 is SGHAT, CDR2 FQNNGV. Trimming removed 2 bases at V and 5 bases at J, with 6 bases between. The CDR3 nucleotides are TGTGCCAGCAGCTTACAAGGGACTGAAGCTTTCTTT. It is translated as CASSLQGTEAFF.

As to this clone: At the DNA level, this CDR3 is encoded by other sequences in the same sample as well. This sequence joins TRBV5-1 and TRBJ1-5; maybe TRBD1 (5 bases). Trimming stripped 2 bases from V and 4 bases from J, with 7 bases between. Germline V CDR1 and CDR2: SGHRS, YFSETQ. This CDR3 has 13 amino acids. CDR3 residues: CASSLGVNQPQHF. CDR3 DNA: TGCGCCAGCAGCTTAGGGGTTAATCAGCCCCAGCATTTT.

V and J are TRBV5-6 and TRBJ1-1; D is undetermined. This CDR3 is built from 11 residues. Trimming took 3 bases from V and 2 from J, leaving 2 bases between them. Germline lookup yields CDR1 SGHDT and CDR2 YYEEEE. The CDR3 nucleotides are TGTGCCAGCAGCTCTAACACTGAAGCTTTCTTT. This gives the protein CASSSNTEAFF.

Remarks on this clone: This sample also contains other DNA sequences that code for the same CDR3. This chain uses TRBV6-1 with TRBJ1-4; TRBD1 aligns across 10 bases. The V gene end was trimmed by 5 bases and the J gene end by 7 bases; junction bases not matched to a gene: 1. This CDR3 region has 13 residues. From germline, CDR1 is MNHNS and CDR2 SASEGT. CDR3 in amino acids: CASSWDRGEKLFF. The CDR3 coding sequence is TGTGCCAGCAGTTGGGACAGGGGTGAAAAACTGTTTTTT.

V usage is TRBV5-4 and J usage is TRBJ1-6; D is uncertain. This CDR3 contains 12 residues. V lost 5 bases, J lost 10 bases, and 10 bases lay in between. Germline V CDR1 and CDR2: SGHNT, YYREEE (reference sequence). In DNA, the CDR3 is TGTGCCAGCAGGGAACTAGACTCACCCCTCCACTTT. It encodes CASRELDSPLHF.

The chain employs TRBV7-8 and TRBJ1-4; 9 bases align to TRBD1. The ends lost 5 bases at V and 5 bases at J; junction bases unmatched: 3. This CDR3 has 14 amino acids. CDR1 and CDR2 from the germline V gene are SGHVS and FQNEAQ. The CDR3 nucleotides are TGTGCCAGCAGCACGGGACAGGGAAATGAAAAACTGTTTTTT. This codes for CASSTGQGNEKLFF.

This clone was observed once. V usage is TRBV12-5 and J usage is TRBJ2-7; D remains unclear. The V gene's germline CDR1 is LGHNT and CDR2 FRNRAP. V was cut by 2 bases and J by 6 bases, with 11 bases left in between. The CDR3 totals 13 residues. In nucleotides, the CDR3 is TGTGCTAGTGGTTTGAGTCCGTCGACCGAGCAGTACTTC. It is translated as CASGLSPSTEQYF.

The chain recombines TRBV2 with TRBJ1-2; TRBD1 is a possible D gene (6 bases). The CDR3 totals 14 residues. V was clipped by 6 bases and J by 6 bases, with 17 bases between them. Germline V gene sequence: CDR1 SNHLY, CDR2 FYNNEI. The CDR3 here is CASRPTGTYNGYTF. The CDR3, as DNA: TGTGCCAGCAGACCGACAGGAACCTATAATGGCTACACCTTC.

This rearrangement joins TRBV11-2 to TRBJ2-3, with D tentatively TRBD2 (6 bases). Trimming took off 1 base at V and 2 bases at J, with 13 bases between the two ends. The CDR3 has 16 residues. From germline, CDR1 is SGHAT and CDR2 FQNNGV. This chain's CDR3 is CASSLGGLRDTDTQYF. In DNA form, the CDR3 reads TGTGCCAGCAGCTTAGGGGGACTTAGAGACACAGATACGCAGTATTTT.

This clone was found many times. The chain employs TRBV5-4 and TRBJ2-2; 8 nucleotides align to TRBD2. Per germline, CDR1 SGHNT and CDR2 YYREEE (reference sequence). V was clipped by 4 bases and J by 2 bases; unmatched bases: 7. The CDR3 length is 16 residues. The CDR3 protein is CASSALAGTNTGELFF. As DNA, the CDR3 is TGTGCCAGCAGCGCATTAGCGGGGACAAACACCGGGGAGCTGTTTTTT.

The chain couples TRBV18 to TRBJ1-4; D call uncertain. The CDR3 runs to 16 residues. The V gene's germline CDR1 is KGHSH and CDR2 LQKENI. V lost 4 bases and J 4 bases, leaving 16 bases between the germline ends. CDR3 in DNA: TGTGCCAGCTCACTAAAACCGGGGTCATTTAATGAAAAACTGTTTTTT. Translated, it gives CASSLKPGSFNEKLFF.

This chain joins TRBV5-4 and TRBJ2-3, with 7 bases that match TRBD2. Trimming cost V 4 bases and J 2 bases; bases outside gene matches: 10. Germline V gene lookup returns CDR1 SGHNT and CDR2 YYREEE (reference sequence). The CDR3 loop spans 16 amino acids. As DNA, the CDR3 is TGTGCCAGCAGCGTTGGCCGGGAGGCCCCCACAGATACGCAGTATTTT. Its protein is CASSVGREAPTDTQYF.

V usage is TRBV6-6 and J usage is TRBJ1-2; D gene uncertain. The CDR3 runs to 12 residues. The V and J ends lost 8 bases and 8 bases respectively, with 15 bases between them. Germline V lookup: CDR1 MNHNY, CDR2 SVGAGI (reference sequence). The CDR3 DNA reads as TGTGCCAGCCAAAGTGGAGGAGGAGGCTACACCTTC. Its protein is CASQSGGGGYTF.

The genes are TRBV18 and TRBJ1-3; D is possibly TRBD1 (5 bases). The germline gives CDR1 KGHSH, CDR2 LQKENI. The CDR3 is 16 residues long. V gave up 5 bases and J gave up 4 bases, with 18 bases separating them. The CDR3 here is CASSSFRESSGNTIYF. In DNA form, the CDR3 reads TGTGCCAGCTCATCTTTCAGGGAATCTTCAGGAAACACCATATATTTT.

This chain joins TRBV5-4 and TRBJ1-6; no firm D call. The germline gives CDR1 SGHNT, CDR2 YYREEE (reference sequence). CDR3 length: 15 residues. The ends were cut back, 2 bases at V and 9 bases at J, with 15 bases in the middle. The CDR3: CASSLQTLTSSPLHF. CDR3 in DNA: TGTGCCAGCAGCTTACAAACGCTAACGTCTTCACCCCTCCACTTT.

This chain links TRBV15 with TRBJ2-3; TRBD1 is a possible D gene (6 bases). This CDR3 has 20 amino acids. From germline, CDR1 is LNHNV and CDR2 YYDKDF (reference sequence). Trimming cost V 2 bases and J 4 bases, with 28 bases left between them. The CDR3 DNA reads TGTGCCACCAGCAGATTGACCTTTGCGACGACAGGCCTGGCCCCAGATACGCAGTATTTT. This codes for CATSRLTFATTGLAPDTQYF. The whole variable domain, filled in from reference TRBV15 and TRBJ2-3, reads DAMVIQNPRYQVTQFGKPVTLSCSQTLNHNVMYWYQQKSSQAPKLLFHYYDKDFNNEADTPDNFQSRRPNTSFCFLDIRSPGLGDTAMYLCATSRLTFATTGLAPDTQYFGPGTRLTVL.